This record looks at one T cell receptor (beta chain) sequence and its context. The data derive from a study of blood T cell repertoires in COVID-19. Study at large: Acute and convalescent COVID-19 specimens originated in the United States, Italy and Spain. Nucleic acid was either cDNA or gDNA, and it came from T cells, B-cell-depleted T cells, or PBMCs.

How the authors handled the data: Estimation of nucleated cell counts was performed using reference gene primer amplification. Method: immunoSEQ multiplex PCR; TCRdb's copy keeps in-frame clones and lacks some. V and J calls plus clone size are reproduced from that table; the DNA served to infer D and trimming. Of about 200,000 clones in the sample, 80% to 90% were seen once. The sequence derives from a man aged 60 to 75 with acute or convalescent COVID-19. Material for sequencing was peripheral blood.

The CDR3 nucleotides are TGTGCCAGCAGAAGGGGGGGGAGCATCAGAGACGATAATTCACCCCTCCACTTT. It translates to CASRRGGSIRDDNSPLHF. This chain connects TRBV2 to TRBJ1-6; D might be TRBD1 (6 bases). The CDR3 spans 18 residues. Trimming shortened V by 6 bases and J by 5 bases, and 23 bases separated the two germline ends. The germline gives CDR1 SNHLY, CDR2 FYNNEI. The entire variable domain, with the rest obtained from reference TRBV2 and TRBJ1-6, is as follows: EPEVTQTPSHQVTQMGQEVILRCVPISNHLYFYWYRQILGQKVEFLVSFYNNEISEKSEIFDDQFSVERPDGSNFTLKIRSTKLEDSAMYFCASRRGGSIRDDNSPLHFGNGTRLTVT.